This TCR beta chain was observed in a study of cytomegalovirus exposure and HLA in healthy donors. Study observations and caveats: In vitro testing confirmed a few CMV-associated chains as specific for CMV antigens. Some TCR beta chains (about 170 of them) were listed as cytomegalovirus-associated. Some public TCRs appeared in many individuals, while most sequences were rare.

From the approximately 120-subject validation cohort, which was separate from the approximately 700-subject first cohort, the donors were drawn. The V and J ends lost 5 bases and 0 bases respectively, with 8 bases between them. CDR3 size: 14 residues. Germline V lookup: CDR1 SGHTA, CDR2 FQGNSA. Repertoires were generated with immunoSEQ multiplex PCR, while TCRdb's copy carries only in-frame clones and drops some. The data hold just under 75,000 clones, with around 94% observed a single time. As to this clone: Its specificity is not known.

This sequence was found in a woman between 18 and 29 years old in good health and CMV-seropositive. V gene TRBV7-2 combines with J gene TRBJ1-5, with D unresolved. Sequenced: PBMCs. Here the CDR3 reads CASSLGVSNQPQHF. In DNA form, the CDR3 reads TGTGCCAGCAGCCTGGGAGTTAGCAATCAGCCCCAGCATTTT.